This is a list of T cell receptor beta chains from one sample in a study of shared clonotypes between healthy human individuals. Only in-frame clones appear in the TCRdb table, and some are missing; sequencing was by immunoSEQ multiplex PCR. The sample has fewer than 1.8 million clones; approximately 98.5% are singletons. Sample: naive CD4+ T cells sorted from blood. These receptors all stem from a man aged 25 to 40 in good health. Both conserved end residues are part of each CDR3. The D gene is left open where the match is weak. Clone size is shown for a subset of rows, as once, few, many or a class of expanded clone.

size	V	D	J	CDR3	DNA
-	TRBV5-5	-	TRBJ2-7	CASSLIQGNYEQYF	TGTGCCAGCAGCTTGATACAGGGAAACTACGAGCAGTACTTC
-	TRBV6-1	-	TRBJ2-2	CASSRGVGWTGELFF	TGTGCCAGCAGCAGGGGCGTGGGTTGGACCGGGGAGCTGTTTTTT
once	TRBV11-3	-	TRBJ2-5	CASSSPRAQETQYF	TGTGCCAGCAGCTCCCCTCGGGCCCAAGAGACCCAGTACTTC
-	TRBV7-8	-	TRBJ2-5	CASSPNPLSGETQYF	TGTGCCAGCAGCCCTAATCCTTTAAGTGGGGAGACCCAGTACTTC
once	TRBV7-9	-	TRBJ2-7	CASSLQRFSYEQYF	TGTGCCAGCAGCCTCCAGCGGTTTAGCTACGAGCAGTACTTC
-	TRBV14	-	TRBJ2-7	CASSRVTGIGEQYF	TGTGCCAGCAGCCGAGTGACAGGCATCGGCGAGCAGTACTTC
-	TRBV28	TRBD2	TRBJ2-1	CASSSTGLAEFF	TGTGCCAGCAGTTCCACGGGACTAGCGGAGTTCTTC
-	TRBV5-1	-	TRBJ1-4	CASSWAPGATNEKLFF	TGCGCCAGCAGTTGGGCCCCAGGAGCAACTAATGAAAAACTGTTTTTT
-	TRBV7-9	TRBD2	TRBJ2-1	CASSFGLLAGGDNEQFF	TGTGCCAGCAGCTTTGGGCTACTAGCGGGAGGGGACAATGAGCAGTTCTTC
-	TRBV19	-	TRBJ2-7	CATSEPTVRYEQYF	TGTGCCACCTCCGAGCCAACCGTACGGTACGAGCAGTACTTC
-	TRBV30	-	TRBJ2-7	CAWTTYSGSAYEQYF	TGTGCCTGGACAACGTATAGCGGATCCGCTTATGAGCAGTACTTC
few	TRBV10-1	-	TRBJ2-6	CASSDEPQSRANVLTF	TGCGCCAGCAGTGACGAGCCACAAAGTCGGGCCAACGTCCTGACTTTC
-	TRBV7-3	TRBD1	TRBJ1-1	CASSLLPPGQRYTEAFF	TGTGCCAGCAGCTTACTCCCTCCGGGACAGAGATACACTGAAGCTTTCTTT
-	TRBV5-1	TRBD2	TRBJ2-1	CASSLERGGYNEQFF	TGCGCCAGCAGCTTGGAGCGGGGCGGATACAATGAGCAGTTCTTC
-	TRBV2	-	TRBJ1-2	CASSEDWAKGYGYTF	TGTGCCAGCAGTGAAGATTGGGCCAAGGGCTATGGCTACACCTTC
once	TRBV7-2	TRBD2	TRBJ2-7	CASRILAGAGYEQYF	TGTGCCAGCAGAATACTAGCGGGAGCCGGCTACGAGCAGTACTTC
-	TRBV10-3	-	TRBJ1-1	CAISESGGATTEAFF	TGTGCCATCAGTGAATCTGGGGGCGCAACTACTGAAGCTTTCTTT
-	TRBV25-1	TRBD2	TRBJ2-1	CASSSSGSSYNEQFF	TGTGCCAGCAGCTCTAGCGGGAGTTCCTACAATGAGCAGTTCTTC
-	TRBV28	TRBD2	TRBJ2-3	CASSLAGGTDTQYF	TGTGCCAGCAGCTTAGCGGGTGGCACAGATACGCAGTATTTT
-	TRBV28	-	TRBJ2-7	CASSLGSFYSYEQYF	TGTGCCAGCAGTTTGGGGTCGTTCTACTCCTACGAGCAGTACTTC
-	TRBV7-7	-	TRBJ2-1	CASSLDLRGEQFF	TGTGCTAGCAGCTTAGACTTGCGGGGTGAGCAGTTCTTC
-	TRBV5-8	-	TRBJ1-2	CASSLALAAYGYTF	TGTGCCAGCAGCTTGGCCCTGGCGGCATATGGCTACACCTTC
-	TRBV5-1	-	TRBJ1-1	CASSQGRGAWGTEAFF	TGCGCCAGCAGCCAAGGGAGGGGCGCCTGGGGGACTGAAGCTTTCTTT
-	TRBV20-1	-	TRBJ2-5	CSARYTETQYF	TGCAGTGCTCGCTATACCGAGACCCAGTACTTC
once	TRBV5-1	-	TRBJ1-1	CASSLGNTGSTEAFF	TGCGCCAGCAGCTTGGGGAACACAGGGAGCACTGAAGCTTTCTTT
-	TRBV20-1	-	TRBJ2-5	CSAQQETQYF	TGCAGTGCGCAACAAGAGACCCAGTACTTC
-	TRBV10-3	-	TRBJ2-3	CAIQSERVITDTQYF	TGTGCCATCCAAAGTGAGCGGGTGATCACAGATACGCAGTATTTT
-	TRBV28	-	TRBJ2-7	CASIGSPAAEQYF	TGTGCCAGCATCGGCAGTCCGGCAGCCGAGCAGTACTTC
-	TRBV10-3	-	TRBJ2-7	CAISTGVGTYEQYF	TGTGCCATCAGTACAGGAGTTGGGACCTACGAGCAGTACTTC
-	TRBV29-1	TRBD1	TRBJ1-1	CSAATGTNTEAFF	TGCAGCGCCGCGACAGGGACGAACACTGAAGCTTTCTTT
-	TRBV7-8	-	TRBJ1-2	CASSLGPVDSYGYTF	TGTGCCAGCAGCTTAGGCCCAGTAGATTCCTATGGCTACACCTTC
-	TRBV6-1	-	TRBJ1-2	CASSSLFQGYTF	TGTGCCAGCAGTAGTCTCTTTCAAGGCTACACCTTC
few	TRBV19	-	TRBJ2-1	CASGYNEQFF	TGTGCCAGTGGTTACAATGAGCAGTTCTTC
-	TRBV2	-	TRBJ2-5	CASSVQRSEETQYF	TGTGCCAGCAGCGTACAGCGATCCGAAGAGACCCAGTACTTC
once	TRBV5-8	TRBD2	TRBJ2-3	CASSPGLAGRSDTQYF	TGTGCCAGCAGCCCTGGACTAGCGGGAAGGTCAGATACGCAGTATTTT
-	TRBV29-1	TRBD2	TRBJ2-5	CSVDEAGGLKTQYF	TGCAGCGTTGACGAGGCGGGAGGTTTGAAGACCCAGTACTTC
-	TRBV29-1	-	TRBJ2-6	CSVPMAPGANVLTF	TGCAGCGTTCCGATGGCGCCGGGGGCCAACGTCCTGACTTTC
-	TRBV19	-	TRBJ2-1	CASISHGDNEQFF	TGTGCCAGTATTTCGCACGGGGACAATGAGCAGTTCTTC
-	TRBV4-3	-	TRBJ1-2	CASSQDRGGAVRYTF	TGCGCCAGCAGCCAAGATCGGGGGGGCGCGGTCCGCTACACCTTC
-	TRBV29-1	-	TRBJ2-7	CSVAGTPMGRGFYEQYF	TGCAGCGTTGCGGGCACTCCGATGGGACGGGGGTTCTACGAGCAGTACTTC
once	TRBV28	-	TRBJ1-4	CASSLILKGSELFF	TGTGCCAGCAGTTTAATTTTGAAGGGCAGCGAACTGTTTTTT